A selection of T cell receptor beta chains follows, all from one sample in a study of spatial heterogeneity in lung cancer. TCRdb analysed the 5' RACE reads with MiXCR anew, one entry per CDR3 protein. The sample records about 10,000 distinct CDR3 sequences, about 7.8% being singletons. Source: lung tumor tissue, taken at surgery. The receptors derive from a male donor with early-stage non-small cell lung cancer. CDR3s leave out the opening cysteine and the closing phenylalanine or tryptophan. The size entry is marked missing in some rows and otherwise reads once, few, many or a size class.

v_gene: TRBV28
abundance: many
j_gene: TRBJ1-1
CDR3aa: ASSLTSPGRTEAF

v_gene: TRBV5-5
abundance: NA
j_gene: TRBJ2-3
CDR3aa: ASSFKGGTDTQY

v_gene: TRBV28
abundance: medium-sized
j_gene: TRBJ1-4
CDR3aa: ASSLRGSSNEKLF

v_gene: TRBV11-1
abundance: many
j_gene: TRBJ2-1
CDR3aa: ASSREMDEQF

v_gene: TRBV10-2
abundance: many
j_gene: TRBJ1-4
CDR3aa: ASSGSEKLF

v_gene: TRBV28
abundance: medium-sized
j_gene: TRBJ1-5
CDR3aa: ASSLTGSVLH

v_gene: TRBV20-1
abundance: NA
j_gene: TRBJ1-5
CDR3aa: SARDPKRGSNQPQH

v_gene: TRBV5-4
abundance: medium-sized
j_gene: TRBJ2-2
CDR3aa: ASSSSDRGSGELF

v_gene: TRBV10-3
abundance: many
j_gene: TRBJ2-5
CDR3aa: AISADRAETQY

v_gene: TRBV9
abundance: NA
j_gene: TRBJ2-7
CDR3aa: ASSVVPGPYEQY

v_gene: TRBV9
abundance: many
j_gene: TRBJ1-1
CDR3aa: ASSPTMNTEAF

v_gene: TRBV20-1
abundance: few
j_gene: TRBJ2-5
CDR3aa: SARGQAGSTETQY

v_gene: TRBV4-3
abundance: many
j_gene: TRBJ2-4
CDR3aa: ASSQAPGPKNIQY

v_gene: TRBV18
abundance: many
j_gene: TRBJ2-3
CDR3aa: ASSPPSRGRDTQY

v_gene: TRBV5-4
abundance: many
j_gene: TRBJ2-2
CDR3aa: ASSTGQAGGELF

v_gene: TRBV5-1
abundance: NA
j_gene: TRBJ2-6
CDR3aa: ASSLGEWAGANVLT

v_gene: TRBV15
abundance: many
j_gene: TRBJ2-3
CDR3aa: ATSRDRTSGFTDTQY

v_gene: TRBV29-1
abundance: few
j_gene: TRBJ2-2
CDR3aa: SVSPQWGTGELF

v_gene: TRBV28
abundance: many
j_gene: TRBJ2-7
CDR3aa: ASSLDKREGTYEQY

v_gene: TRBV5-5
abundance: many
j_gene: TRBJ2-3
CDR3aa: ASSLVQGTTDTQY